This T cell receptor (beta chain) was sequenced for a study of T-cell reconstitution after alpha-beta-depleted transplantation in children (dated by TCRdb to 2015 to 2016). Turning to the overall study: Using TCR repertoire profiling, the study quantitatively followed how T-cell immune reconstitution unfolded in children after TCRalphabeta/CD19-depleted allogeneic hematopoietic cell transplantation.

What the research found in general, with its limitations: About two months after transplant, the apparently early recovery of alphabetaT-cell counts reportedly depended on just several hundred clones that had expanded rapidly and came from non-depleted graft cells. The frequencies of hyperexpanded clones fell over the following months, and after one year, T-cell counts and TCRbeta diversity were mostly attributed to newly produced T cells. The high TCRbeta diversity at day 60 in some patients was ascribed to recipient T cells and intrathymic progenitors that had survived conditioning.

This clonotype was recorded many times. No cognate antigen has been identified for it. Qualities for individual bases were not recorded, and no much larger clone is one base off. Library prep was done by PCR. The instrument was an Illumina HiSeq 2500. TCR libraries were prepared with molecular barcoding, using unique molecular identifiers to normalize TCRbeta repertoire quantification. Clones were called with MiXCR by TCRdb after fastp trimmed the public reads at Q25, and only in-frame beta chains were retained. All rows with the same CDR3 protein become a single entry with the most common DNA and genes. Here the sample has 480,000 or so distinct CDR3 sequences; about 10% occur a single time. The top ten hold 2% to 2.5% of the sample. What this sample's treatment or condition label stands for: allogeneic hematopoietic cell transplantation with graft depleted of TCRalphabeta T cells and CD19 B cells. The transplant recipients were children given TCRalphabeta/CD19-depleted allogeneic hematopoietic cell grafts.

This receptor was taken from a child aged 2-15 years with inherited bone marrow failure, due to receive a stem cell transplant. The source material was PBMCs, sampled before TCRalphabeta/CD19-depleted stem cell transplant.

The nucleotide sequence reads TGTGCCAGCAGCCCGTATAGCGGGAGCGGTAATGAGCAGTTCTTC. Its protein product is CASSPYSGSGNEQFF. The rearrangement combines TRBV7-9 with TRBJ2-1, with 9 bases matching TRBD2. The CDR1 and CDR2 encoded by the germline V gene (reference sequence) are SEHNR and FQNEAQ. Its CDR3 holds 15 amino acids, cysteine through phenylalanine. The sequence is cut down to CDR3 DNA, 45 bases in frame from base 1. Ends trimmed: V by 5 bases, J by 7 bases; bases unmatched to a gene: 9.